These 21 T cell receptor beta chains came from one sample sequenced in a study of identical twins. TCRdb ran MiXCR on the 5' RACE reads and lists one entry per CDR3 protein. The repertoire holds 1.5 million to 2 million distinct CDR3 sequences, with about 30% as singletons. Input material: cord blood. Source of these receptors: a newborn girl in good health.

V gene TRBV12-3 or TRBV12-4 combines with J gene TRBJ2-4; tentatively, D is TRBD2 (5 bases). The CDR3 has 15 residues. Trimming took 6 bases from V and 0 from J, leaving 12 bases between them. CDR3 sequence reads: CASRTLAGAKNIQYF. The DNA for the CDR3 is TGTGCCAGCAGGACGCTGGCGGGAGCCAAAAACATTCAGTACTTC.

The J gene is TRBJ2-5, the V gene TRBV2; D may be TRBD2 (6 bases). Germline V gene data show CDR1 as SNHLY and CDR2 as FYNNEI. V lost 6 bases, J lost 5 bases, and 16 bases lay in between. The CDR3 sequence is 14 residues long. CDR3 in DNA: TGTGCCAGCAGCACCACGGGAGCCGGGGAGACCCAGTACTTC. Translation gives CASSTTGAGETQYF.

This clonotype was detected only once. The germline gene is not matched at one end of the junction; a read error may be the cause. This chain links TRBV7-9 with TRBJ2-1; D remains ambiguous. The germline V gene encodes CDR1 SEHNR and CDR2 FQNEAQ (reference sequence). The CDR3 runs 13 residues. Here the CDR3 reads CSSSWRGYNEQFF. CDR3 in DNA: TGTTCCAGCAGCTGGAGAGGATACAATGAGCAGTTCTTC.

This clonotype showed up just a few times. The rearrangement links TRBV29-1 to TRBJ2-3; D is uncertain. The CDR3 totals 13 residues. V was cut by 7 bases and J by 4 bases, with 15 bases left in between. Germline loops: CDR1 SQVTM, CDR2 ANQGSEA. In DNA form, the CDR3 reads TGCAGCGCCTCCTTTAGGAGCCCAGATACGCAGTATTTT. This translates into CSASFRSPDTQYF.

J is TRBJ1-2 and V is TRBV6-1; D remains unclear. Germline CDR1 and CDR2: MNHNS and SASEGT. V lost 0 bases, J lost 8 bases, and 7 bases lay in between. This CDR3 is 12 amino acids long. The CDR3 reads CASSEASDGYTF. CDR3 nucleotides: TGTGCCAGCAGTGAAGCGAGCGACGGCTACACCTTC.

About this clonotype: Mismatch with germline at one junction end may stem from a read error. This rearrangement joins TRBV9 to TRBJ2-3, with D unresolved. This CDR3 is 15 amino acids long. Looked up from germline, CDR1 is SGDLS and CDR2 is YYNGEE. The CDR3 nucleotides read TGTGCCGGCAGCGTAGAAGCAGGAGCATCAGATACGCAGTATTTT. Its translation: CAGSVEAGASDTQYF.

Comment on this clonotype: The junction differs from germline at one of its ends, possibly a read error. The chain employs TRBV29-1 and TRBJ1-1, with D unclear. CDR1 SQVTM and CDR2 ANQGSEA come from the germline V gene. The CDR3 spans 10 residues. The CDR3 DNA follows: TGCAGCGTTTTGAACGCTGAAGCTTTCTTT. This codes for CSVLNAEAFF.

The chain uses TRBV12-3 or TRBV12-4 and TRBJ1-1, with D perhaps TRBD1 (6 bases). CDR3 length equals 12 residues. The V end was cut by 5 bases, the J end by 10 bases, with 14 bases between. The CDR3 loop reads CASSAQGKRAFF. CDR3 bases: TGTGCCAGCAGTGCCCAGGGGAAGAGAGCTTTCTTT.

The chain uses TRBV10-3 and TRBJ2-4; the D gene is possibly TRBD2 (5 bases). CDR1 is ENHRY and CDR2 is SYGVKD in the germline V gene. This CDR3 contains 12 residues. Trimming cost V 6 bases and J 15 bases, with 18 bases left between them. CDR3 in DNA: TGTGCCATCAGGGGTCGGGGAATCGAGCGGTACTTC. Protein: CAIRGRGIERYF.

The rearrangement uses TRBV20-1 and TRBJ2-1, with a tentative D call TRBD2 (5 bases). V was trimmed by 3 bases and J by 10 bases, leaving 7 bases between them. From germline, CDR1 is DFQATT and CDR2 SNEGSKA (reference sequence). CDR3 length: 10 amino acids. The CDR3 DNA reads as TGCAGTGCTAGGGAGGCGGAGCAGTTCTTC. Translation: CSAREAEQFF.

This clonotype was counted between two and nine times. The V call is TRBV6-6, the J call TRBJ2-7; 9 bases line up with TRBD1. Germline assignment: CDR1 MNHNY and CDR2 SVGAGI (reference sequence). This CDR3 contains 15 residues. Trimming at V came to 5 bases and at J to 4 bases, leaving 9 bases not matched to a gene. Here the CDR3 reads CASSPPRDRVYEQYF. CDR3 coding DNA: TGTGCCAGCAGTCCTCCTCGGGACAGGGTATACGAGCAGTACTTC.

The rearrangement links TRBV27 to TRBJ2-7; perhaps D is TRBD1 or TRBD2 (5 bases each). The V and J ends lost 5 bases and 4 bases respectively, with 15 bases between them. From germline, CDR1 is MNHEY and CDR2 SMNVEV (reference sequence). This CDR3 has 14 amino acids. The CDR3 bases are TGTGCCAGCAGTCGAGGGGTGAGGGGTTACGAGCAGTACTTC. Translation gives CASSRGVRGYEQYF.

About this clonotype: Sequence at one end of the junction differs from germline and may be a read error. The rearrangement uses TRBV6-6 and TRBJ1-1; the match to TRBD1 covers 9 bases. Germline CDR1 and CDR2: MNHNY and SVGAGI (reference sequence). CDR3 length: 15 amino acids. The CDR3: CASSNAGQGLTEALF. CDR3 DNA sequence: TGTGCCAGCAGTAACGCCGGACAGGGGTTAACTGAAGCTTTGTTT.

The chain has TRBV7-9 and TRBJ1-1; D gene unclear. Trimming stripped 3 bases from V and 5 bases from J, with 7 bases between. Germline lookup yields CDR1 SEHNR and CDR2 FQNEAQ (reference sequence). This CDR3 spans 12 amino acids. The CDR3 nucleotides are TGTGCCAGCAGCTTCGCCGTGACTGAAGCTTTCTTT. It translates to CASSFAVTEAFF. Full variable domain (rest looked up from reference TRBV7-9 and TRBJ1-1): DTGVSQNPRHKITKRGQNVTFRCDPISEHNRLYWYRQTLGQGPEFLTYFQNEAQLEKSRLLSDRFSAERPKGSFSTLEIQRTEQGDSAMYLCASSFAVTEAFFGQGTRLTVV.

This clonotype was seen a few times. This chain links TRBV12-3 or TRBV12-4 with TRBJ1-4; a weak D match, TRBD1 (5 bases). The CDR3 is made up of 16 amino acids. V was cut by 2 bases and J by 8 bases, with 18 bases left in between. The CDR3 protein is CASSLYGRPGEEKLFF. CDR3 DNA: TGTGCCAGCAGTTTATACGGGCGTCCGGGGGAAGAAAAACTGTTTTTT.

This rearrangement joins TRBV12-3 or TRBV12-4 to TRBJ1-1, with D maybe TRBD1 (5 bases). V lost 0 bases and J 5 bases, leaving 13 bases between the germline ends. The CDR3 is made up of 15 amino acids. The CDR3 DNA follows: TGTGCCAGCAGTTTAGCAGCAGGGATAGGTACTGAAGCTTTCTTT. Its translation: CASSLAAGIGTEAFF.

This chain connects TRBV29-1 to TRBJ2-1; the match to TRBD2 covers 14 bases. The CDR3 loop spans 14 amino acids. CDR1 is SQVTM, CDR2 ANQGSEA, per germline. Trimming at V came to 4 bases and at J to 7 bases, leaving 3 bases not matched to a gene. The CDR3: CSVGTSGRRNEQFF. In DNA, the CDR3 is TGCAGCGTTGGGACTAGCGGGAGGAGGAATGAGCAGTTCTTC.

This clonotype was picked up a small number of times. The genes are TRBV2 and TRBJ2-7; TRBD1 agrees at 7 bases. The CDR3 sequence is 15 residues long. Germline V gene lookup returns CDR1 SNHLY and CDR2 FYNNEI. V lost 4 bases to trimming and J lost 7 bases; unmatched junction nucleotides: 13. CDR3 loop: CASSVKRDSPREQYF. CDR3 sequence (DNA): TGTGCCAGCAGTGTAAAAAGGGACAGCCCCCGAGAGCAGTACTTC. The entire variable domain, with the rest obtained from reference TRBV2 and TRBJ2-7, is as follows: EPEVTQTPSHQVTQMGQEVILRCVPISNHLYFYWYRQILGQKVEFLVSFYNNEISEKSEIFDDQFSVERPDGSNFTLKIRSTKLEDSAMYFCASSVKRDSPREQYFGPGTRLTVT.

Many counts were recorded for this clonotype. The CDR3, as DNA: TGTGCCAGCAGTTTAGGGGGCCCCATCGAGACCCAGTACTTC. Translation gives CASSLGGPIETQYF. V gene TRBV12-3 or TRBV12-4 combines with J gene TRBJ2-5; a possible D gene is TRBD1 (5 bases). The CDR3 runs 14 residues. The V end was cut by 1 base, the J end by 5 bases, with 11 bases between.

This chain joins TRBV29-1 and TRBJ2-7, with 10 bases identical to TRBD1. The germline V gene has CDR1 SQVTM and CDR2 ANQGSEA. After removal of 4 bases from V and 4 bases from J, the junction contained 7 bases not matched to a gene. The length of the CDR3 is 14 residues. This CDR3 reads CSVVQDRGGYEQYF. CDR3 DNA: TGCAGCGTTGTTCAGGACAGGGGGGGGTACGAGCAGTACTTC.

The chain couples TRBV7-2 to TRBJ2-3, with no clear D. Germline CDR1 is SGHTA and CDR2 is FQGNSA. The CDR3 is 11 amino acids. Trimming left V 1 base short and J 10 bases short, with 6 bases between. Written as DNA, the CDR3 is TGTGCCAGCAGCTTAGGGTACCCGCAGTATTTT. Encoded protein: CASSLGYPQYF.